The subject of this entry is one T cell receptor (beta chain). There is no known antigen for this receptor. No much larger clone exists at a distance of one base, and base qualities are not known. The library relied on the immunoSEQ multiplex PCR assay. TCRdb provides this immuneACCESS table in a form limited to in-frame rearrangements. Some clones are lacking; in checked studies, under half of them reflect an unresolved V gene, and why the rest are absent is not known. Recorded for this sample are 25,000 to 30,000 clones; approximately 92% of them occurred a single time. The top ten clonotypes cover approximately 0.7% of the sample. The sample comes from a study of T cell changes during pregnancy in multiple sclerosis (dated by TCRdb to the late 2010s). With respect to the entire study: Changes in the T cell repertoire over the course of pregnancy were examined in this study in women with multiple sclerosis.

The CDR3 contains 16 residues, cysteine and phenylalanine counted. The CDR3 DNA has 48 bases and is translated from base 1. Based on the germline V gene, the CDR1 and CDR2 sequences are WSHSY and SAAADI. The junction carries 19 bases between V and J, which are trimmed by 8 bases and 2 bases respectively. This receptor was identified in a female donor with multiple sclerosis, enrolled in a pregnancy study. The sequencing used CD4+ T cells from peripheral blood mononuclear cells, collected in the first trimester of pregnancy. The rearrangement joined TRBV10-2 to TRBJ1-5, and perhaps TRBD1 as D gene, on 5 matching bases. The DNA sequence is as follows: TGCGCCAGCCCCCGGGTTGGGGGGGACGGCAATCAGCCCCAGCATTTT. This gives the protein CASPRVGGDGNQPQHF.